This TCR beta chain originates from a study of post-analysis software for immune sequencing data. Study-level findings and limits: In patients, TRBV5-6, TRBV5-1 and TRBV20-1 belonged to roughly five TRBV segments found more frequently than in controls.

The library was made from cDNA and included unique molecular identifiers. TCRdb analysed the PCR reads with MiXCR anew, one entry per CDR3 protein. The table records about 810,000 distinct CDR3 sequences, about 57% of them present only once. A remark on this clonotype: Its antigen is still unknown.

CDR3 length equals 14 residues. Trimming shortened V by 0 bases and J by 3 bases, and 12 bases separated the two germline ends. The germline V gene has CDR1 DFQATT and CDR2 SNEGSKA (reference sequence). The V gene is TRBV20-1, the J gene TRBJ2-7, with TRBD1 as a possible D gene (5 bases). The sample consisted of blood. The TCR comes from a girl between 10 and 17 years old with multiple sclerosis. As DNA, the CDR3 is TGCAGTGCTAGAGATCTTGGTCAGGGCTACGAGCAGTACTTC. Protein sequence: CSARDLGQGYEQYF.